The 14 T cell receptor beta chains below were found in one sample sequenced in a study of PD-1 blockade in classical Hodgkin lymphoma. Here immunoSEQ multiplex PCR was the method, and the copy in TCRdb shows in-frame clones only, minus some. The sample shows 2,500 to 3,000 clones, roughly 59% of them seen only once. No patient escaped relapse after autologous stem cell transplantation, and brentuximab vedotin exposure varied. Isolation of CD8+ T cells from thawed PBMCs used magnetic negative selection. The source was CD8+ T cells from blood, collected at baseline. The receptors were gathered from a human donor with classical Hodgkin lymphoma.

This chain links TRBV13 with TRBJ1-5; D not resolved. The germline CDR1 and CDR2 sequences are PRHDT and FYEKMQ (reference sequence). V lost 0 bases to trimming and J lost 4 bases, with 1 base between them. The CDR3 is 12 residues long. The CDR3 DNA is TGTGCCAGCAGCTTAGGGAATCAGCCCCAGCATTTT. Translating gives CASSLGNQPQHF.

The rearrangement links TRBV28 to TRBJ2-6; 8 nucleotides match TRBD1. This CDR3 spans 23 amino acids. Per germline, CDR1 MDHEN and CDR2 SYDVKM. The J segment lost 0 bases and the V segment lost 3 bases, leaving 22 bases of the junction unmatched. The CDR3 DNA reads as TGTGCCAGCAGTTTCCCCTGGGGGGTAGGTCTGGGACAGGCTGACTCTGGGGCCAACGTCCTGACTTTC. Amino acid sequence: CASSFPWGVGLGQADSGANVLTF.

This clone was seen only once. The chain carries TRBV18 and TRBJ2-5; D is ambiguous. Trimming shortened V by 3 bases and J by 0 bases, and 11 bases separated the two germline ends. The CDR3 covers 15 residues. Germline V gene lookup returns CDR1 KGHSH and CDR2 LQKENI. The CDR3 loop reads CASSPRTMYQETQYF. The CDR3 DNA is TGTGCCAGCTCACCCCGGACGATGTACCAAGAGACCCAGTACTTC.

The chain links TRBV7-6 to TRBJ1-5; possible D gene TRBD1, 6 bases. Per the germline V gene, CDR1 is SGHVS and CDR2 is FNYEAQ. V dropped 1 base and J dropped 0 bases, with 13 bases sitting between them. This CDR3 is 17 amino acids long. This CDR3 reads CASSLGGQRYSNQPQHF. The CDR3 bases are TGTGCCAGCAGCTTAGGTGGACAGAGATATAGCAATCAGCCCCAGCATTTT. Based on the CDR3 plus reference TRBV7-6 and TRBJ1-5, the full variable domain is GAGVSQSPRYKVTKRGQDVALRCDPISGHVSLYWYRQALGQGPEFLTYFNYEAQQDKSGLPNDRFSAERPEGSISTLTIQRTEQRDSAMYRCASSLGGQRYSNQPQHFGDGTRLSIL.

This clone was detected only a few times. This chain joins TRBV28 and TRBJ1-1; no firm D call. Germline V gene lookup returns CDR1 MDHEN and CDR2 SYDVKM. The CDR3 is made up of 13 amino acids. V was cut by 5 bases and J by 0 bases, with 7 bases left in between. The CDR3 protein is CASSPRMNTEAFF. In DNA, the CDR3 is TGTGCCAGCAGTCCACGTATGAACACTGAAGCTTTCTTT.

The CDR3 is CASSPAGTGVVNTIYF. The CDR3 DNA is TGTGCCAGCAGCCCGGCCGGGACAGGGGTAGTAAACACCATATATTTT. The chain recombines TRBV11-2 with TRBJ1-3; TRBD1 matches at 10 bases. The CDR3 length is 16 residues. Germline CDR1 is SGHAT and CDR2 is FQNNGV. With V trimmed by 5 bases and J by 6 bases, 10 bases remained unmatched. Using reference TRBV11-2 and TRBJ1-3 for the parts outside the CDR3, the full variable domain is EAGVAQSPRYKIIEKRQSVAFWCNPISGHATLYWYQQILGQGPKLLIQFQNNGVVDDSQLPKDRFSAERLKGVDSTLKIQPAKLEDSAVYLCASSPAGTGVVNTIYFGEGSWLTVV.

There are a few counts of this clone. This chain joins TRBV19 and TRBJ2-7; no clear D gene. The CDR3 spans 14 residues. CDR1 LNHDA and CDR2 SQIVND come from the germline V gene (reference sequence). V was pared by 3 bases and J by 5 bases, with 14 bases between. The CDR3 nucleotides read TGTGCCAGTAGTATTATAGGTTTATGGGACGAGCAGTACTTC. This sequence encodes CASSIIGLWDEQYF.

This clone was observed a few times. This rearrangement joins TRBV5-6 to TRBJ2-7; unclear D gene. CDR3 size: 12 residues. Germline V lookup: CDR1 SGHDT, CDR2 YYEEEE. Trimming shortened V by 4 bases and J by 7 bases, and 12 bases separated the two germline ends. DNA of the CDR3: TGTGCCAGCAGCCCCTCCGTGGGGGAGCAGTACTTC. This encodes CASSPSVGEQYF.

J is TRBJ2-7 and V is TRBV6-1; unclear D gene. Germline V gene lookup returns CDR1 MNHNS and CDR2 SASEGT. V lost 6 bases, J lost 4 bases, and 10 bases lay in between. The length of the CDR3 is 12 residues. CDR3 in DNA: TGTGCCAGCAGGCCCCCCGGTTACGAGCAGTACTTC. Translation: CASRPPGYEQYF.

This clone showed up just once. The CDR3 sequence is CASSEAGGGSLVKNIQYF. CDR3 bases: TGTGCCAGCAGTGAAGCGGGTGGTGGGAGTCTGGTCAAAAACATTCAGTACTTC. The V and J genes are TRBV6-1 and TRBJ2-4; TRBD2 is a possible D gene (5 bases). V lost 0 bases to trimming and J lost 3 bases, with 18 bases between them. Germline values: CDR1 MNHNS, CDR2 SASEGT. The CDR3 totals 18 residues.

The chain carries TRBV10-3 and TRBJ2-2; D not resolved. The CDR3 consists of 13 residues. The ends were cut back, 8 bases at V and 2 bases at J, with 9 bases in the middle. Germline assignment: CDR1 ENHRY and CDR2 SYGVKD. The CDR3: CAIPATNTGELFF. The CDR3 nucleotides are TGTGCCATCCCCGCTACTAACACCGGGGAGCTGTTTTTT.

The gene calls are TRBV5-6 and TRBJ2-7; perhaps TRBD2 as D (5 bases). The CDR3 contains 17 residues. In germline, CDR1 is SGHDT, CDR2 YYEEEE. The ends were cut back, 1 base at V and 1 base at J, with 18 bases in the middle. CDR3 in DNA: TGTGCCAGCAGCTTGTATTGGGGAGACTTACAGTCCTACGAGCAGTACTTC. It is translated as CASSLYWGDLQSYEQYF.

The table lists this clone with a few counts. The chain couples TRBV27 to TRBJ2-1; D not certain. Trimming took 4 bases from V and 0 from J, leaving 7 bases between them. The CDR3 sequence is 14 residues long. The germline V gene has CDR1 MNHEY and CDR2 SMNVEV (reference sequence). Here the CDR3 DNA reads TGTGCCAGCAGTTGGTTGGACTCCTACAATGAGCAGTTCTTC. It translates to CASSWLDSYNEQFF.

CDR3 nucleotides: TGTGCCAGCAGCATACAGGGACTAGCATACAATGAGCAGTTCTTC. Protein: CASSIQGLAYNEQFF. The V call is TRBV6-5, the J call TRBJ2-1, with 9 nucleotides matching TRBD2. This CDR3 is 15 amino acids long. CDR1 is MNHEY and CDR2 is SVGAGI in the germline V gene. The ends lost 6 bases at V and 4 bases at J; junction bases unmatched: 7.